The 26 T cell receptor beta chains below were found in one sample sequenced in a study of tumor and adjacent non-tumor tissue in lung cancer. The library came from three nested PCR rounds adapted from ARM-PCR protocols. TCRdb independently ran MiXCR on the multiplex PCR reads; one entry per CDR3 protein. The sample contains more than 85,000 distinct CDR3 sequences, around 80% of which appear only once. The template was RNA from unsorted bulk tissue. The sequenced material came from lung tumor tissue. The source of these receptors is a woman aged 60-75 years with non-small cell lung cancer.

As to this clonotype: The CDR3 end shows no conserved phenylalanine or tryptophan, and so a read error is likely. The chain carries TRBV28 and TRBJ2-3; D might be TRBD2 (5 bases). The CDR3 consists of 14 residues. Germline loops: CDR1 MDHEN, CDR2 SYDVKM. The CDR3 loop is CASTPGIMVDTQYC. CDR3 nucleotide sequence: TGTGCCAGCACCCCCGGGATCATGGTGGATACACAGTATTGT.

This clonotype appeared once. The junction and the germline gene differ at one end; a read error may be behind it. V and J are TRBV20-1 and TRBJ1-4; TRBD1 might be the D (5 bases). The CDR3 covers 19 residues. Germline CDR1 DFQATT, CDR2 SNEGSKA (reference sequence). In DNA, the CDR3 is TGCAATGCTAGATTTGGGGAGTCCGGGGGAGGCGCAACTAATGAAAAACTGTTTTTT. Protein sequence: CNARFGESGGGATNEKLFF.

Worth noting for this clonotype: The junction does not match germline at one end; this may be a read error. The J gene is TRBJ1-2, the V gene TRBV29-1, with D maybe TRBD1 (5 bases). This CDR3 is built from 12 residues. Germline CDR1 SQVTM, CDR2 ANQGSEA. Here the CDR3 DNA reads TGCAACGTTTTTGGGGCCGCGTATGGTTACACCTTC. It encodes CNVFGAAYGYTF.

Comments on this clonotype: A much more abundant neighbour one base away suggests this may be a read error. The chain couples TRBV28 to TRBJ1-2, with D possibly matching TRBD1 (5 bases). The length of the CDR3 is 12 residues. Germline V lookup: CDR1 MDHEN, CDR2 SYDVKM. The CDR3 DNA follows: TGTGCCAGCCAGAAAGGGGACTATGACTACACCTTC. Its translation is CASQKGDYDYTF.

The chain uses TRBV28 and TRBJ1-2, with 7 nucleotides matching TRBD1. CDR1 and CDR2 (germline): MDHEN, SYDVKM. This CDR3 has 13 amino acids. The junction had 5 bases not matched to a gene; V was cut back by 4 bases and J by 6 bases. CDR3 residues: CASSSHDRDGYTF. CDR3 nucleotides: TGTGCCAGCAGTTCCCATGACAGGGATGGCTACACCTTC.

V and J are TRBV7-3 and TRBJ1-1, with D unclear. In germline, CDR1 is SGHTA, CDR2 FQGTGA. This CDR3 contains 15 residues. Trimming pared 0 bases from V and 3 bases from J, leaving 11 bases between. CDR3 residues: CASSLTRGGYTEAFF. The CDR3 nucleotides are TGTGCCAGCAGCTTAACACGGGGTGGGTACACTGAAGCTTTCTTT.

Of note for this clonotype: This may stem from a read error, because a much larger clone lies one nucleotide away. The CDR3 is CVTTQDSYNEQFF. The CDR3 nucleotides read TGTGTCACCACACAGGACTCCTACAATGAGCAGTTCTTC. The gene calls are TRBV6-5 and TRBJ2-1; the D gene is possibly TRBD1 (5 bases). The CDR3 is 13 residues long. The germline gives CDR1 MNHEY, CDR2 SVGAGI.

Details on this clonotype: The conserved final phenylalanine or tryptophan is absent from the CDR3, which likely points to a read error. The V gene is TRBV20-1, the J gene TRBJ1-4; tentatively, D is TRBD1 (6 bases). The CDR3 sequence is 19 residues long. Germline V gene lookup returns CDR1 DFQATT and CDR2 SNEGSKA (reference sequence). The CDR3 DNA sequence: TGCAGTACTAGATTTGGGGAGCCCGGGGGGGGCGCATCTAATGAAAAACTGTTTTTG. As protein: CSTRFGEPGGGASNEKLFL.

The sample holds a few counts of this clonotype. The V gene is TRBV6-2 or TRBV6-3, the J gene TRBJ2-1; D is undetermined. Per germline, CDR1 MNHEY and CDR2 SVGEGT. The CDR3 consists of 14 residues. V was shortened by 11 bases and J by 0 bases, with 14 bases between the two germline ends. The CDR3 loop is CAGIPRNSYNEQFF. CDR3 nucleotide sequence: TGTGCCGGCATCCCTAGGAACTCCTACAATGAGCAGTTCTTC.

Points on this clonotype: A junction end diverges from the germline sequence, so it may reflect a read error. The genes are TRBV11-3 and TRBJ2-1; 10 bases map to TRBD2. Germline V gene lookup returns CDR1 SGHNT and CDR2 YENEEA. This CDR3 spans 18 amino acids. Here the CDR3 reads CARSPGLAGGPRLGEQFF. The CDR3 DNA sequence: TGTGCCCGCAGTCCAGGATTAGCGGGAGGTCCTCGATTAGGCGAGCAGTTCTTC.

Notes on this clonotype: One end of the junction does not line up with germline, which may come from a read error. V is TRBV7-3 and J is TRBJ2-2; D tentatively fits TRBD1 or TRBD2 (5 bases each). CDR3 length: 18 residues. Germline-derived CDR1 and CDR2 are SGHTA and FQGTGA. The CDR3 sequence is CASSLTLGVTANTGELYF. CDR3 DNA sequence: TGTGCCAGCAGCTTAACTTTGGGGGTAACGGCTAACACCGGCGAGCTGTATTTT.

Comments on this clonotype: One junction end disagrees with the germline gene, perhaps due to a read error. J is TRBJ2-1 and V is TRBV11-3; D not certain. The DNA matches TRBJ2-7 better at its end, which makes the J call doubtful. The CDR3 spans 14 residues. Germline loops: CDR1 SGHNT, CDR2 YENEEA. The CDR3 DNA reads as TGTGACAGCAGCTTGCAGTACTCCTACAATGAGCAGTACTTC. As protein: CDSSLQYSYNEQYF.

Details on this clonotype: No conserved phenylalanine or tryptophan ends this CDR3, so it is likely a read error. Because the CDR3's place on the DNA is in doubt, the DNA is left out and the CDR3 is given as listed by TCRdb. The V call is TRBV11-2, the J call TRBJ1-1; TRBD1, the table's D call, lacks a check against the DNA. The length of the CDR3 is 15 amino acids, counting both ends. Germline V gene sequence: CDR1 SGHAT, CDR2 FQNNGV. The CDR3 is CAISPRGVGDTEVFY.

As regards this clonotype: Given the absence of the conserved phenylalanine or tryptophan at the CDR3 end, a read error is likely. The V gene is TRBV20-1, the J gene TRBJ1-6; 8 positions match TRBD1. Per germline, CDR1 DFQATT and CDR2 SNEGSKA (reference sequence). This CDR3 region has 12 residues. The CDR3 DNA reads as TGCAGCCCGACAGGGGATAATTCACTCCTCCACTAT. Translating gives CSPTGDNSLLHY.

To note about this clonotype: Since the CDR3 does not end with the conserved phenylalanine or tryptophan, this likely comes from a read error. The V call is TRBV20-1, the J call TRBJ2-2; perhaps TRBD2 as D (5 bases). The CDR3 consists of 14 residues. Germline V lookup: CDR1 DFQATT, CDR2 SNEGSKA (reference sequence). CDR3 amino acids: CSATLNRITGELFY. The CDR3 DNA follows: TGCAGTGCTACCCTGAATAGGATCACCGGGGAACTGTTTTAT.

This clonotype was found once. V usage is TRBV6-5 and J usage is TRBJ1-4; TRBD1 matches 7 bases. After removal of 9 bases from V and 7 bases from J, the junction contained 14 bases not matched to a gene. The CDR3 has 15 residues. Germline V gene data show CDR1 as MNHEY and CDR2 as SVGAGI. CDR3 loop: CARIRVHRGGEKLFF. The CDR3 DNA reads as TGTGCCAGAATCCGTGTCCACAGGGGAGGTGAAAAACTGTTTTTT.

This sequence joins TRBV11-2 and TRBJ2-6; no definite D call. Germline lookup yields CDR1 SGHAT and CDR2 FQNNGV. The CDR3 runs 15 residues. The CDR3 DNA reads as TGTGGCGGCAGCTTAGTGCAGGCTGGGGCCAACGTCCTGACTTTC. As protein: CGGSLVQAGANVLTF.

About this clonotype itself: A read error may produce the germline difference seen at one junction end. The chain has TRBV11-2 and TRBJ2-2; D not resolved. Germline V gene lookup returns CDR1 SGHAT and CDR2 FQNNGV. The CDR3 totals 15 residues. CDR3 residues: CTSSLDGKSTGELFF. The CDR3 nucleotides read TGTACCAGTAGCTTAGATGGTAAATCCACCGGGGAGCTGTTTTTT. Full variable domain (remainder filled in from reference TRBV11-2 and TRBJ2-2): EAGVAQSPRYKIIEKRQSVAFWCNPISGHATLYWYQQILGQGPKLLIQFQNNGVVDDSQLPKDRFSAERLKGVDSTLKIQPAKLEDSAVYLCTSSLDGKSTGELFFGEGSRLTVL.

This clonotype was counted once. Sequence at one end of the junction differs from germline and may be a read error. The rearrangement joins TRBV11-2 to TRBJ2-1; 12 bases line up with TRBD1. CDR1 SGHAT and CDR2 FQNNGV come from the germline V gene. This CDR3 has 15 residues. In DNA form, the CDR3 reads TGTGCCAACAGCCAACCGGGACAGGGGGCAAATGGGCAGTTCTTC. Translated: CANSQPGQGANGQFF.

The V call is TRBV11-2, the J call TRBJ2-7; TRBD1 agrees at 7 bases. Looked up from germline, CDR1 is SGHAT and CDR2 is FQNNGV. The CDR3 extends over 15 amino acids. CDR3 loop: CARSSRTGPSYEQYF. The CDR3, as DNA: TGTGCTCGCAGCTCCCGGACAGGACCCTCCTACGAGCAGTACTTC.

The sample holds many counts of this clonotype. The chain is built from TRBV7-8 and TRBJ2-2; D remains ambiguous. V shed 1 base and J shed 6 bases, with 12 bases lying between them. This CDR3 has 15 amino acids. Germline values: CDR1 SGHVS, CDR2 FQNEAQ. CDR3 in DNA: TGTGCCAGCAGCTTAGTTAAGTTATCTGCCGGGGAGCTGTTTTTT. Amino acid sequence: CASSLVKLSAGELFF. Combining the CDR3 with reference TRBV7-8 and TRBJ2-2 gives the whole variable domain GAGVSQSPRYKVAKRGQDVALRCDPISGHVSLFWYQQALGQGPEFLTYFQNEAQLDKSGLPSDRFFAERPEGSVSTLKIQRTQQEDSAVYLCASSLVKLSAGELFFGEGSRLTVL.

Regarding this clonotype: Compared with germline, one end of the junction differs, possibly owing to a read error. This chain links TRBV11-3 with TRBJ1-1; TRBD1 is a possible D gene (6 bases). In germline, CDR1 is SGHNT, CDR2 YENEEA. This CDR3 is built from 13 residues. This chain's CDR3 is CDSKGDKDIEAFF. The CDR3 nucleotides are TGTGACAGCAAGGGGGATAAAGACATTGAAGCTTTCTTT.

Concerning this clonotype: A much bigger clone sits one base away, suggesting this may be a read error. The J gene is TRBJ2-7, the V gene TRBV28; D might be TRBD1 (6 bases). The CDR3 spans 16 residues. Trimming removed 2 bases from V and 4 bases from J, with 18 bases in between. The germline V gene encodes CDR1 MDHEN and CDR2 SYDVKM. CDR3 DNA sequence: TGTGCCAGCAGTTTACTGGGACATGGGACGAGTTACGAGCAGTACTTC. It specifies CASSLLGHGTSYEQYF.

To note about this clonotype: One end of the junction varies from germline; a read error may be responsible. The chain combines TRBV29-1 with TRBJ2-5, with 7 bases lining up with TRBD1. CDR3 length equals 12 residues. Germline-derived CDR1 and CDR2 are SQVTM and ANQGSEA. The CDR3 loop reads CSVEGGTETLYF. In DNA form, the CDR3 reads TGCAGCGTTGAAGGGGGGACAGAGACCCTGTACTTC.

The rearrangement uses TRBV4-3 and TRBJ2-6, with D perhaps matching TRBD2 (6 bases). Trimming pared 4 bases from V and 3 bases from J, leaving 13 bases between. The CDR3 contains 16 residues. Per germline, CDR1 LGHNA and CDR2 YSLEER. CDR3 DNA: TGCGCCAGCAGCCTAGATTCCGGGGGTGGGGCCAACGTCCTGACTTTC. Protein sequence: CASSLDSGGGANVLTF.

This clonotype appeared many times. The chain recombines TRBV6-5 with TRBJ1-2; weak D call: TRBD1 (6 bases). The germline V gene encodes CDR1 MNHEY and CDR2 SVGAGI. The ends were cut back, 4 bases at V and 7 bases at J, with 13 bases in the middle. CDR3 length equals 13 residues. The CDR3 region is CASSSSGTTGYTF. The CDR3 DNA reads as TGTGCCAGCAGTTCCTCCGGGACAACTGGCTACACCTTC.